This T cell receptor beta chain was captured by sequencing in a study of molecular identifiers for immune sequencing clone quantification. At the level of the study: The replicate experiment used RNA from around 20,000 or 99,000 naive CD8 cells. This RNA was split into five aliquots, and four of them were sequenced.

The CDR3 runs to 14 residues. V lost 1 base to trimming and J lost 4 bases, with 11 bases between them. The germline V gene encodes CDR1 SGDLS and CDR2 YYNGEE. The study, taken as a whole, reports: Clones carrying above 20 RNA copies accounted for over 99% of effector molecules, under 1% in naive cells.

Using its own MiXCR run on the PCR reads, TCRdb lists one record per CDR3 protein. The table lists 12,000 or so distinct CDR3 sequences, 18% of them singletons. This clonotype has ten or more counts. Its antigen is unidentified. The clonotype was recovered from a human donor in good health. Some libraries in this study had Jurkat cell RNA spiked in. What was sequenced was naive CD8+ T cells from blood, with Jurkat cell RNA spiked in. Subset indicated: FACS-sorted CD8+CD4-CCR7+CD45RA+ naive T cells. The chain is built from TRBV9 and TRBJ2-5; perhaps D is TRBD1 or TRBD2 (5 bases each). The chain's CDR3 is CASSVSGGAETQYF. The CDR3 DNA follows: TGTGCCAGCAGCGTAAGTGGGGGAGCAGAGACCCAGTACTTC.